This T cell receptor beta chain was captured by sequencing in a study of a mutant IDH1 vaccine in newly diagnosed glioma. Study-wide background: Patients got their first vaccination 4-6 weeks after radiotherapy alone, or with temozolomide cycles. Treated patients, averaging approximately 40 years, were around 62% male and roughly 38% female. It was radiotherapy, temozolomide, or both that patients received previously, with most receiving both.

Germline V lookup: CDR1 KGHSH, CDR2 LQKENI. CDR3 length: 14 residues. The junction had 3 bases not matched to a gene; V was cut back by 3 bases and J by 6 bases. Study-wide findings and caveats: Pseudoprogression looked unconnected to shifts in top peripheral T cell clonotypes.

Assay used: immunoSEQ multiplex PCR; TCRdb lists only in-frame clones, some missing. The sample records roughly 43,000 clones, 70% to 85% being singletons. Described time point: week 23, last vaccination. Mutant IDH1 20-mer peptide, at 300 ug, made up each vaccine dose, with topical imiquimod. Regarding this clone: The antigen is not known.

The chain couples TRBV18 to TRBJ1-4; 8 nucleotides match TRBD1. Sequenced here: PBMCs, sampled from a glioma patient whose treatment included an IDH1 peptide vaccine. The sequence was collected from a woman aged 18 to 35 with glioma. Some clones in this sample may be carry-over from other donors' samples. CDR3: CASSPGQGDEKLFF. The CDR3 DNA reads TGTGCCAGCTCACCTGGACAGGGTGATGAAAAACTGTTTTTT.